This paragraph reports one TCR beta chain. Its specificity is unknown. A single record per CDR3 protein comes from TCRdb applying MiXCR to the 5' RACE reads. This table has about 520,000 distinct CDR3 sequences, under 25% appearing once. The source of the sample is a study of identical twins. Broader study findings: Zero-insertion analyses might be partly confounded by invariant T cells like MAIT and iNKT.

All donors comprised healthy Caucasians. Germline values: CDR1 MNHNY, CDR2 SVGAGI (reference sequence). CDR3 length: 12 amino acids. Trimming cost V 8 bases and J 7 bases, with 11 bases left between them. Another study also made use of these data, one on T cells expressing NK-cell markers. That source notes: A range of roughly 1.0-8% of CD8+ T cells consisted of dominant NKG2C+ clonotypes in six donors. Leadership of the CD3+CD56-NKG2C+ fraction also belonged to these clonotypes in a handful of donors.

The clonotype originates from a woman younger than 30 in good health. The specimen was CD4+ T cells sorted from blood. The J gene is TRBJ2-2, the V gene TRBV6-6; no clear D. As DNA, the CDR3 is TGTGCCAGCGCGCCTGAAGGCGGGGAGCTGTTTTTT. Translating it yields CASAPEGGELFF.